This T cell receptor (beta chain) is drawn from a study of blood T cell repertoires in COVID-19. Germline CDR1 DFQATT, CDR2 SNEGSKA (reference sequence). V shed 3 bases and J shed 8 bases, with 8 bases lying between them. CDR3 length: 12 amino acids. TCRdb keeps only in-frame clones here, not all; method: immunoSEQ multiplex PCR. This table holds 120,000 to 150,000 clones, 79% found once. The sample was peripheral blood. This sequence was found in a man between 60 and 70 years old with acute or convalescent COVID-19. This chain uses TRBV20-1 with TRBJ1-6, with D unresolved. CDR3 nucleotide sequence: TGCAGTGCTAGTGGTCCAGATTCACCCCTCCACTTT. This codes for CSASGPDSPLHF.